This T cell receptor (beta chain) came from a study of beta chain features in type 1 diabetes. Looking at the study overall: Cell yields, gender and age were similar in healthy donors and patients.

Germline V gives CDR1 SGHNT, CDR2 YYREEE (reference sequence). The CDR3 sequence is 15 residues long. Trimming removed 3 bases at V and 7 bases at J, with 18 bases between. Reverse transcribing all isolated RNA meant expressed TCRB transcripts were sequenced. The average output of naive, central memory and regulatory T cell samples was 3 million to 4 million reads. Produced via immunoSEQ multiplex PCR; TCRdb's table is partial and in-frame only. Found here are around 500,000 clones, more than 9.5% of them singletons; the top ten hold over 0.035%. Averaging about 116 mL, one heparinised blood draw came from each individual donor. Overall study findings and caveats: Shortening of TCRB CDR3s, moderate but significant, appeared in all four CD4+ subsets of Type 1 diabetes patients.

This clone was detected a few times. Antigen specificity is unknown. The TCR sequence derives from a woman aged 18 to 35 in good health. The sample comprised naive CD4+ T cells from blood. The genes are TRBV5-4 and TRBJ2-3, with D tentatively TRBD1 (6 bases). The CDR3 spells CASSSSTYRENTQYF. CDR3 DNA: TGTGCCAGCAGCTCCTCTACGTACAGGGAAAATACGCAGTATTTT.